This TCR beta chain was sequenced in a study of cytomegalovirus exposure and HLA in healthy donors. Study outcomes and limitations: A later analysis showed TCR association rates differing by HLA locus, peaking at DRB1 and lowest at HLA-C. What a later analysis showed was that several of the most significant clusters appeared linked to common viral pathogens. In an earlier analysis, most TCR beta V segments were productive about 87% or about 30% of the time.

Vbeta (60) and Jbeta (13) primers were used in the PCR. Here immunoSEQ multiplex PCR was the method, and the copy in TCRdb shows in-frame clones only, minus some. The sample holds some 150,000 clones; about 76% are singletons and the top ten take around 3.6%. The table lists this clone with a count of one. Its matching antigen is unknown. CDR1 is MGHRA, CDR2 YSYEKL, per germline. This CDR3 region has 12 residues. V dropped 2 bases and J dropped 8 bases, with 9 bases sitting between them. This chain links TRBV4-1 with TRBJ1-1; a possible D gene is TRBD1 (6 bases). The sequencing sample was made of PBMCs. This TCR came from a male donor in good health and CMV-seronegative. CDR3 in amino acids: CASSQYGTEAFF. Here the CDR3 DNA reads TGCGCCAGCAGCCAATACGGGACAGAAGCTTTCTTT.